A single sample gave rise to the 11 T cell receptor beta chains below, sequenced in a study of cytomegalovirus exposure and HLA in healthy donors (dated by TCRdb to 2017 to 2019). Libraries were prepared through the immunoSEQ multiplex PCR assay. A mixture of 60 forward primers for TCR Vbeta segments and 13 reverse primers for TCR Jbeta segments was used in the multiplex PCR. TCRdb mirrors the immuneACCESS table, restricted to in-frame sequences. Some clones are absent from its copies; in checked studies, under half trace to an unresolved V gene, and the reason for the others is unknown. The sample has about 200,000 clones on record, around 82% of them singletons. More than 1.5% of the sample comes from the top ten. Sequenced input: PBMCs. These receptors originate from a man aged 35-49 years in good health and CMV-seropositive.

The rearrangement uses TRBV11-2 and TRBJ2-1; weak D call: TRBD1 (6 bases). The length of the CDR3 is 12 residues. V was shortened by 1 base and J by 16 bases, with 14 bases between the two germline ends. Germline V gives CDR1 SGHAT, CDR2 FQNNGV. CDR3 residues: CASSLVLGGRFF. CDR3 sequence (DNA): TGTGCCAGCAGCTTAGTTCTTGGGGGCCGATTCTTC.

This clone was counted once. This chain connects TRBV4-2 to TRBJ2-1, with 10 bases lining up with TRBD2. The CDR3 runs to 15 residues. With 4 bases clipped from V and 5 bases from J, the junction kept 5 bases outside the gene matches. Per germline, CDR1 LGHNA and CDR2 YNFKEQ. The CDR3 region is CASSRGTSADNEQFF. The CDR3 DNA follows: TGTGCCAGCAGCCGGGGGACTAGCGCAGACAATGAGCAGTTCTTC.

This clone appeared a single time. The rearrangement uses TRBV30 and TRBJ2-5; weak D call: TRBD1 (5 bases). Germline V lookup: CDR1 GTSNPN, CDR2 SVGIG (reference sequence). The CDR3 covers 12 residues. Trimming pared 4 bases from V and 11 bases from J, leaving 17 bases between. The CDR3, as DNA: TGTGCCTGGAACCAGGGCCGTCCGGAGCAGTACTTC. This translates into CAWNQGRPEQYF. The entire variable domain, with the rest obtained from reference TRBV30 and TRBJ2-5, is as follows: SQTIHQWPATLVQPVGSPLSLECTVEGTSNPNLYWYRQAAGRGLQLLFYSVGIGQISSEVPQNLSASRPQDRQFILSSKKLLLSDSGFYLCAWNQGRPEQYFGPGTRLLVL.

The chain is built from TRBV4-3 and TRBJ1-3; D call uncertain. The ends were cut back, 1 base at V and 4 bases at J, with 11 bases in the middle. CDR1 LGHNA and CDR2 YSLEER come from the germline V gene. The CDR3 covers 15 residues. CDR3 in amino acids: CASSQAEGGGNTIYF. The CDR3 region has the DNA TGCGCCAGCAGCCAAGCCGAGGGAGGGGGAAACACCATATATTTT.

This clone appeared once. The chain has TRBV5-5 and TRBJ2-1, with D possibly TRBD2 on 6 matching bases. Germline V gene sequence: CDR1 SGHKS, CDR2 YYEKEE (reference sequence). CDR3 length equals 14 residues. Trimming stripped 5 bases from V and 5 bases from J, with 14 bases between. CDR3 coding DNA: TGTGCCAGCAGTCCCGGGCGGGGTAACAATGAGCAGTTCTTC. Encoded protein: CASSPGRGNNEQFF.

The chain links TRBV5-1 to TRBJ2-4; 8 nucleotides agree with TRBD2. The V segment lost 0 bases and the J segment 2 bases; nucleotides outside the gene matches: 19. The CDR3 contains 21 residues. Per the germline V gene, CDR1 is SGHRS and CDR2 is YFSETQ. CDR3 DNA: TGCGCCAGCAGCTTGGATACCAGGGGACATCCTAGCGGGCTTCCCAAAAACATTCAGTACTTC. Protein product: CASSLDTRGHPSGLPKNIQYF.

This clone has more than one count but fewer than ten. The genes are TRBV9 and TRBJ2-7; TRBD2 matches 12 bases. The germline CDR1 and CDR2 sequences are SGDLS and YYNGEE. V shed 4 bases, J shed 0 bases, and the junction held 5 bases outside the gene matches. The CDR3 has 16 residues. This CDR3 reads CASSPTSGRNSYEQYF. CDR3 nucleotide sequence: TGTGCCAGCAGCCCAACTAGCGGGAGGAACTCCTACGAGCAGTACTTC.

A few counts support this clone. This sequence joins TRBV29-1 and TRBJ2-2, with 9 bases fitting TRBD1. Looked up from germline, CDR1 is SQVTM and CDR2 is ANQGSEA. The trim removed 4 bases at V and 4 bases at J, leaving 1 base unmatched. CDR3 length: 13 amino acids. The CDR3 spells CSVGQGVTGELFF. The CDR3 coding sequence is TGCAGCGTTGGACAGGGGGTCACCGGGGAGCTGTTTTTT.

This clone was detected ten times or more. The V gene is TRBV28, the J gene TRBJ2-7; tentative D call: TRBD1 (5 bases). Germline loops: CDR1 MDHEN, CDR2 SYDVKM. V was clipped by 5 bases and J by 0 bases, with 11 bases between them. This CDR3 has 14 amino acids. CDR3 in amino acids: CASSPTDLSYEQYF. CDR3 in DNA: TGTGCCAGCAGTCCGACAGACCTCTCCTACGAGCAGTACTTC. The full variable domain, rest sourced from reference TRBV28 and TRBJ2-7, is DVKVTQSSRYLVKRTGEKVFLECVQDMDHENMFWYRQDPGLGLRLIYFSYDVKMKEKGDIPEGYSVSREKKERFSLILESASTNQTSMYLCASSPTDLSYEQYFGPGTRLTVT.

A note on this clone: Additional DNA sequences in this sample encode the identical CDR3. CDR3 amino acids: CASSLSRNTEAFF. CDR3 nucleotide sequence: TGTGCCAGCAGCTTATCGAGGAACACTGAAGCTTTCTTT. The rearrangement joins TRBV7-2 to TRBJ1-1, with D hard to call. The germline V and J ends were trimmed by 2 bases and 1 base, with 5 bases remaining between them. Germline values: CDR1 SGHTA, CDR2 FQGNSA. The CDR3 covers 13 residues.

The rearrangement uses TRBV5-1 and TRBJ2-1; D possibly corresponds to TRBD1 (6 bases). This CDR3 region has 13 residues. The V gene lost 3 bases and the J gene lost 4 bases, with 8 bases spanning the gap. Germline V gene data show CDR1 as SGHRS and CDR2 as YFSETQ. CDR3 nucleotide sequence: TGCGCCAGCAGCTCCGGACAGTACAATGAGCAGTTCTTC. It translates to CASSSGQYNEQFF.